Listed below are T cell receptor beta chains from one sample, sequenced in a study of early T cells in non-severe SARS-CoV-2 infection. TCRdb re-called the 5' RACE reads with MiXCR, one entry per CDR3 protein. Among roughly 120,000 distinct CDR3 sequences listed, approximately 15% were seen once. Sample: whole blood. Every receptor here comes from an adult who was a healthcare worker with PCR-confirmed SARS-CoV-2 infection or an uninfected control (not recorded which). Both conserved end residues are part of each CDR3. A D gene is named only where the DNA matches it firmly. A row's size may be missing; if present it is once, few, many or a size class.

D gene | J gene | clone size | V gene | CDR3 protein | CDR3 DNA
NA | TRBJ1-1 | few | TRBV14 | CASSQDIGSRTEAFF | TGTGCCAGCAGCCAAGACATCGGGTCGAGGACTGAAGCTTTCTTT
NA | TRBJ1-2 | few | TRBV7-8 | CASSLSIENGYTF | TGTGCCAGCAGCCTCAGTATTGAAAATGGCTACACCTTC
NA | TRBJ2-3 | NA | TRBV27 | CASSFQELDTQYF | TGTGCCAGCAGTTTCCAAGAGCTTGATACGCAGTATTTT
NA | TRBJ2-3 | NA | TRBV20-1 | CSAIPQGGGFSDTQYF | TGCAGTGCTATCCCCCAAGGGGGGGGGTTTTCAGATACGCAGTATTTT
TRBD2 | TRBJ2-3 | many | TRBV20-1 | CSARDGRGAFTDTQYF | TGCAGTGCTAGAGATGGGCGGGGGGCCTTCACAGATACGCAGTATTTT
NA | TRBJ2-5 | many | TRBV10-3 | CAISDFGYQETQYF | TGTGCCATCAGTGATTTTGGGTACCAAGAGACCCAGTACTTC
TRBD1 | TRBJ1-6 | NA | TRBV12-3/TRBV12-4 | CASQGGIGSPLHF | TGTGCCAGCCAGGGGGGAATTGGCTCACCCCTCCACTTT
NA | TRBJ2-1 | NA | TRBV5-1 | CASSLERPSLQGQFF | TGCGCCAGCAGCTTGGAAAGGCCTTCCCTTCAGGGGCAGTTCTTC
NA | TRBJ2-3 | NA | TRBV6-5 | CASRPTPWGTDTQYF | TGTGCCAGCAGGCCGACTCCGTGGGGCACAGATACGCAGTATTTT
NA | TRBJ1-2 | few | TRBV7-2 | CASSPPPVRRGYTF | TGTGCCAGCAGCCCCCCCCCCGTACGGAGAGGCTACACCTTC
NA | TRBJ2-1 | NA | TRBV29-1 | CSSFLVDEQFF | TGCAGCTCTTTCCTCGTGGATGAGCAGTTCTTC
NA | TRBJ1-2 | few | TRBV12-3/TRBV12-4 | CASSSVKGLGYTF | TGTGCCAGCAGTTCGGTGAAGGGACTTGGCTACACCTTC
NA | TRBJ2-5 | many | TRBV2 | CASRTEETQYF | TGTGCCAGCAGGACAGAAGAGACCCAGTACTTC
NA | TRBJ2-3 | NA | TRBV24-1 | CATSDEFTDTQYF | TGTGCCACCAGTGATGAGTTCACAGATACGCAGTATTTT
NA | TRBJ2-1 | NA | TRBV5-1 | CASRNPGARYNEQFF | TGCGCCAGCAGAAACCCAGGGGCTCGTTACAATGAGCAGTTCTTC
TRBD1 | TRBJ2-1 | few | TRBV4-1 | CASSQPGQGNEQFF | TGCGCCAGCAGCCAACCCGGACAGGGGAATGAGCAGTTCTTC
NA | TRBJ2-7 | few | TRBV11-3 | CASSLGPGYEQYF | TGTGCCAGCAGCTTAGGACCAGGGTACGAGCAGTACTTC
NA | TRBJ1-1 | NA | TRBV5-6 | CASSYGFMNTEAFF | TGTGCCAGCAGCTACGGGTTCATGAACACTGAAGCTTTCTTT
TRBD1 | TRBJ1-3 | NA | TRBV5-1 | CASSFGTEGNTIYF | TGCGCCAGCAGCTTCGGGACAGAGGGAAACACCATATATTTT
NA | TRBJ1-5 | few | TRBV2 | CASSVGYSNQPQHF | TGTGCCAGCAGTGTGGGTTATAGCAATCAGCCCCAGCATTTT
NA | TRBJ2-3 | NA | TRBV4-2 | CASSQALVTDTQYF | TGTGCCAGCAGCCAGGCACTGGTCACAGATACGCAGTATTTT
TRBD1 | TRBJ1-2 | many | TRBV3-1 | CASSQAGTVYGYTF | TGTGCCAGCAGCCAAGCCGGGACAGTTTATGGCTACACCTTC
TRBD2 | TRBJ2-5 | NA | TRBV29-1 | CSVVGTSGGAAGETQYF | TGCAGCGTTGTAGGGACTAGCGGGGGGGCCGCTGGAGAGACCCAGTACTTC
TRBD1 | TRBJ2-1 | NA | TRBV27 | CASSPLTGQGSVEQFF | TGTGCCAGCAGTCCACTTACGGGACAGGGGTCTGTTGAGCAGTTCTTC
NA | TRBJ1-5 | NA | TRBV3-1 | CASSQVRNQPQHF | TGTGCCAGCAGCCAAGTACGGAATCAGCCCCAGCATTTT
TRBD2 | TRBJ2-3 | NA | TRBV5-1 | CASSLMIAGVDTDTQYF | TGCGCCAGCAGCTTGATGATAGCGGGGGTCGACACAGATACGCAGTATTTT
NA | TRBJ2-5 | few | TRBV12-5 | CASGLLETQYF | TGTGCTAGTGGTTTGTTGGAGACCCAGTACTTC
NA | TRBJ2-7 | NA | TRBV2 | CASSVSQERVTYEQYF | TGTGCCAGCAGTGTAAGTCAAGAACGGGTGACTTACGAGCAGTACTTC
NA | TRBJ1-1 | NA | TRBV12-3/TRBV12-4 | CASSFRHGEAFF | TGTGCCAGCAGTTTCAGGCACGGTGAAGCTTTCTTT
TRBD1 | TRBJ1-1 | few | TRBV9 | CASSAGDRGYTEAFF | TGTGCCAGCAGCGCCGGGGACAGGGGTTACACTGAAGCTTTCTTT
NA | TRBJ1-6 | NA | TRBV12-3/TRBV12-4 | CASSSGTNISPLHF | TGTGCCAGCAGTTCCGGGACCAATATTTCACCCCTCCACTTT
NA | TRBJ1-1 | few | TRBV15 | CATSRDQQQAFF | TGTGCCACCAGCAGAGATCAACAGCAAGCTTTCTTT
TRBD2 | TRBJ2-1 | few | TRBV14 | CASSQRGGRYEQFF | TGTGCCAGCAGCCAACGGGGGGGCCGGTATGAGCAGTTCTTC
NA | TRBJ2-2 | NA | TRBV12-3/TRBV12-4 | CASSLVQLTGELFF | TGTGCCAGCAGTTTAGTACAGCTTACCGGGGAGCTGTTTTTT
NA | TRBJ1-5 | few | TRBV29-1 | CSAAFDFNQPQHF | TGCAGCGCGGCCTTCGACTTCAATCAGCCCCAGCATTTT
TRBD1 | TRBJ1-5 | many | TRBV12-5 | CASAKDRVDQPQHF | TGTGCTAGTGCCAAAGACAGGGTAGATCAGCCCCAGCATTTT
TRBD1 | TRBJ1-2 | NA | TRBV20-1 | CSAKGQGASGYTF | TGCAGTGCTAAGGGTCAGGGGGCCAGCGGCTACACCTTC
NA | TRBJ2-3 | few | TRBV10-3 | CAISDTADTQYF | TGTGCCATCAGTGATACGGCAGATACGCAGTATTTT
TRBD1 | TRBJ2-1 | few | TRBV27 | CASRLTGGNEQFF | TGTGCCAGCAGGCTGACAGGGGGCAATGAGCAGTTCTTC
NA | TRBJ1-1 | many | TRBV20-1 | CSARDSRTGRQDTEAFF | TGCAGTGCTAGAGATTCCCGGACGGGGAGGCAGGACACTGAAGCTTTCTTT
TRBD2 | TRBJ2-1 | NA | TRBV27 | CASSPSGVYSEQFF | TGTGCCAGCAGCCCTAGCGGGGTCTACTCTGAGCAGTTCTTC
NA | TRBJ1-1 | NA | TRBV5-1 | CASSSDSEAFF | TGCGCCAGCAGCTCAGACAGTGAAGCTTTCTTT
NA | TRBJ1-2 | many | TRBV25-1 | CASSETGRKGYTF | TGTGCCAGCAGTGAAACGGGGCGCAAAGGCTACACCTTC
TRBD2 | TRBJ2-5 | few | TRBV7-2 | CASSLIAGDWETQYF | TGTGCCAGCAGCCTCATAGCGGGGGATTGGGAGACCCAGTACTTC
NA | TRBJ1-5 | few | TRBV20-1 | CSASGGGRTNQPQHF | TGCAGTGCTAGTGGCGGTGGCAGGACAAATCAGCCCCAGCATTTT
NA | TRBJ2-1 | NA | TRBV23-1 | CASSLGLGLSANEQFF | TGCGCCAGCAGTCTAGGGTTAGGGTTATCCGCCAATGAGCAGTTCTTC
TRBD1 | TRBJ1-2 | NA | TRBV29-1 | CSVDRGHF | TGCAGCGTGGACAGGGGACACTTC
NA | TRBJ1-1 | NA | TRBV12-3/TRBV12-4 | CASSFAPGLGTEAFF | TGTGCCAGCAGCTTCGCACCAGGGCTTGGGACTGAAGCTTTCTTT
TRBD1 | TRBJ2-5 | NA | TRBV7-8 | CASSLAQKDRGKTQYF | TGTGCCAGCAGCTTAGCGCAGAAGGACAGGGGAAAGACCCAGTACTTC
NA | TRBJ2-7 | NA | TRBV30 | CAWSGQGFEQYF | TGTGCCTGGAGTGGCCAGGGTTTCGAGCAGTACTTC
TRBD2 | TRBJ2-3 | NA | TRBV10-3 | CATSGTDTQYF | TGTGCGACTAGCGGGACAGATACGCAGTATTTT
NA | TRBJ1-1 | few | TRBV7-8 | CASSGGKARTNTEAFF | TGTGCCAGCTCGGGGGGTAAGGCCCGAACGAACACTGAAGCTTTCTTT